This TCR beta chain stems from a study of T cell changes during pregnancy in multiple sclerosis. Using immunoSEQ multiplex PCR, the repertoire was profiled, and TCRdb retains in-frame clones only, with some absent. The repertoire consists of roughly 15,000 clones, with 84% occurring once and the leading ten covering about a sixth. The specimen comprised CD8+ T cells from peripheral blood mononuclear cells, sampled in the third trimester of pregnancy. The receptor's source is a female donor in good health, enrolled as a control in a pregnancy study.

CDR3 region: CASSENHLHRGINGYTF. The CDR3 bases are TGTGCCAGCAGTGAAAACCACTTACACAGGGGAATCAATGGCTACACCTTC. The V gene is TRBV6-1, the J gene TRBJ1-2; TRBD1 matches at 7 bases. The CDR3 contains 17 residues. After removal of 2 bases from V and 6 bases from J, the junction contained 15 bases not matched to a gene. From germline, CDR1 is MNHNS and CDR2 SASEGT.